The 5 T cell receptor beta chains reported below all come from one sample, sequenced in a study of blood T cell repertoires in COVID-19. Clones were read by immunoSEQ multiplex PCR, and TCRdb kept only the in-frame ones, dropping some. The sample records 150,000 to 200,000 clones, approximately 87% being singletons. Sequenced input: peripheral blood. All receptors derive from a man aged 18-30 years with active or convalescent COVID-19.

In this sample, this clone turned up once. The V call is TRBV15, the J call TRBJ1-1; 11 bases map to TRBD1. CDR1 is LNHNV and CDR2 is YYDKDF in the germline V gene (reference sequence). The CDR3 spans 16 residues. J gave up 7 bases and V 4 bases, and 11 bases lay outside the gene matches. The DNA of the CDR3 is TGTGCCACCAGCACCTCCCTCGGACAGGGGGCAGATGAAGCTTTCTTT. As protein: CATSTSLGQGADEAFF.

The CDR3 here is CASSAEQETQYF. The CDR3 nucleotides read TGTGCCAGCAGCGCGGAACAAGAGACCCAGTACTTC. The chain combines TRBV5-4 with TRBJ2-5, with no clear D. Germline assignment: CDR1 SGHNT and CDR2 YYREEE (reference sequence). V lost 4 bases, J lost 2 bases, and 6 bases lay in between. CDR3 length equals 12 residues.

The rearrangement joins TRBV24-1 to TRBJ2-2, with D hard to call. The CDR3 is made up of 17 amino acids. Germline V lookup: CDR1 KGHDR, CDR2 SFDVKD. Trimming took off 4 bases at V and 3 bases at J, with 17 bases between the two ends. The CDR3 region has the DNA TGTGCCACCAGTGACTCAGCATTAAGCGAGTACACCGGGGAGCTGTTTTTT. This encodes CATSDSALSEYTGELFF.

The V gene is TRBV5-4, the J gene TRBJ1-3; D may be TRBD1 (6 bases). There are 16 residues in the CDR3. Germline V gives CDR1 SGHNT, CDR2 YYREEE (reference sequence). V lost 0 bases and J lost 0, with 10 bases in between. This CDR3 reads CASSLGGGGSGNTIYF. The CDR3, as DNA: TGTGCCAGCAGCTTGGGTGGGGGCGGCTCTGGAAACACCATATATTTT.

V and J are TRBV18 and TRBJ1-3, with D possibly being TRBD1 (6 bases). This CDR3 has 14 residues. V was trimmed by 4 bases and J by 1 base, leaving 8 bases between them. Germline assignment: CDR1 KGHSH and CDR2 LQKENI. The CDR3 region has the DNA TGTGCCAGCTCACTCCAGGGGTCTGGAAACACCATATATTTT. It encodes CASSLQGSGNTIYF.